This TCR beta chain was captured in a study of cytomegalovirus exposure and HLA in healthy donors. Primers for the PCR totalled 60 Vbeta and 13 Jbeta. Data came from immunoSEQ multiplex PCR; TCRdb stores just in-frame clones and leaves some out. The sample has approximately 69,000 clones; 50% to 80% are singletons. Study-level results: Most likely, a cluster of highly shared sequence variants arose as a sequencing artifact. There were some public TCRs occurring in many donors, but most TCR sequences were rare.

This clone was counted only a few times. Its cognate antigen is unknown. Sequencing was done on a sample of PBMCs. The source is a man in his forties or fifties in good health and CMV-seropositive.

The CDR3 coding sequence is TGCAGCGTTGGGGGGGGAGGGGTGGCAACTAATGAAAAACTGTTTTTT. Translated, it gives CSVGGGGVATNEKLFF. This rearrangement joins TRBV29-1 to TRBJ1-4; the D gene is possibly TRBD1 (5 bases). CDR3 size: 16 residues. V dropped 4 bases and J dropped 0 bases, with 15 bases sitting between them. Germline V gene lookup returns CDR1 SQVTM and CDR2 ANQGSEA. Filled out from reference TRBV29-1 and TRBJ1-4, the complete variable domain reads SAVISQKPSRDICQRGTSLTIQCQVDSQVTMMFWYRQQPGQSLTLIATANQGSEATYESGFVIDKFPISRPNLTFSTLTVSNMSPEDSSIYLCSVGGGGVATNEKLFFGSGTQLSVL.